The following is a T cell receptor beta chain sequence with its context. The antigen remains undetermined. This record comes from a study of T cell clonality in common variable immunodeficiency. Profiled with immunoSEQ multiplex PCR; TCRdb holds only in-frame clones, not every one. The sample contains under 20,000 clones, none of them singletons. General study findings and limits: Fewer deletions and N-nucleotide insertions were reportedly seen in common variable immunodeficiency TCR beta sequences.

The receptor was derived from a human donor with common variable immunodeficiency. Sequencing was carried out using peripheral blood mononuclear cells.

Incomplete CDR3 DNA: TGTGCCAGTTCGAGGACAGAGAGCTCCTATAATTCACCC. The encoded protein is CASSRTESSYNSP. The CDR3 reads in full as CASSRTESSYNSPLHF. The chain couples TRBV19 to TRBJ1-6, with D perhaps TRBD1 (6 bases). The missing CDR3 end, 3 residues past where the read stops, is filled in from the germline J gene. This CDR3 is 16 amino acids long. Germline CDR1 is LNHDA and CDR2 is SQIVND (reference sequence). Trimming removed 8 bases from V and 0 bases from J, with 14 bases in between.